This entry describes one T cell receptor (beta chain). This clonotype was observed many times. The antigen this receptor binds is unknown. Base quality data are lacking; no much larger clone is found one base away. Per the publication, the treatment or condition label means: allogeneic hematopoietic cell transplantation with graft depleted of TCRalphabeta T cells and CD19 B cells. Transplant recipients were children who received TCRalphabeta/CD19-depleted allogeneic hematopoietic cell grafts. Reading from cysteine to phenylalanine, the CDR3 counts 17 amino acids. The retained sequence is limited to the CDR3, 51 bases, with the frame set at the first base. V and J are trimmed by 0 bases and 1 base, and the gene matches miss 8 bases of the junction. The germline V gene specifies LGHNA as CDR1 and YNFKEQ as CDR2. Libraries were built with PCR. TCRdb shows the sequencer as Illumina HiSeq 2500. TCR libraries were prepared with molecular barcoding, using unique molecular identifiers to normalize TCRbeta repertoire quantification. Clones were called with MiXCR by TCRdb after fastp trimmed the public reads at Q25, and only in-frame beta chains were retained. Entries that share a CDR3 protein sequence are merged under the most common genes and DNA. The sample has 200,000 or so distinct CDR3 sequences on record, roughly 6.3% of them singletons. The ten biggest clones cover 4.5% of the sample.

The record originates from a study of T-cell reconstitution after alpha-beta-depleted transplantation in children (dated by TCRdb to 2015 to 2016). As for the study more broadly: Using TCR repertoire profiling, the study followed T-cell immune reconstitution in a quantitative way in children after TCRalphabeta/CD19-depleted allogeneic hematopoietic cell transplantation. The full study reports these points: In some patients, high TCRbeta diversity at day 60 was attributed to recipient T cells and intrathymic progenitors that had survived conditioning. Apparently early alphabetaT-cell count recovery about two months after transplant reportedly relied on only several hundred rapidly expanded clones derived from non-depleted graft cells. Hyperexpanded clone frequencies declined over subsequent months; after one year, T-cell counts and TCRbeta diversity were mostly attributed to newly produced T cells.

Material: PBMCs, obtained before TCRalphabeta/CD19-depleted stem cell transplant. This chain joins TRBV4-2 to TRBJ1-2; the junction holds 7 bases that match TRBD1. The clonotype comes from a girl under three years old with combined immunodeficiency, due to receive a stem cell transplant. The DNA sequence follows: TGTGCCAGCAGCCAAGATAAGGAAACAGGGGTTAACTATGGCTACACCTTC. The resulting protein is CASSQDKETGVNYGYTF.